This T cell receptor (beta chain) emerged from a study of blood T cell repertoires in COVID-19 (dated by TCRdb to about 2020). Background for the entire study: Samples covering the acute and convalescent phases of COVID-19 were provided by collaborators in the United States, Italy and Spain. The prospective study material was composed of cDNA or gDNA derived from T cells, B-cell-depleted T cells, or PBMCs. Deeply sampled blood TCRbeta repertoires from subjects exposed to, actively infected with, or recovered from COVID-19 were included in the dataset. The samples were drawn from two sources: the first 160 participants of the ongoing ImmuneRACE study, and fewer than 1,500 subjects contributed by 6 global collaborators. HLA class I and class II types, where available, came from metadata supplied by the sample provider rather than from assay-based typing. A de-identified subject ID, COVID-19 status, age in years and sex were almost always included in the sample metadata. A freely available public database, intended as a resource for researchers studying the immune response to SARS-CoV-2, is where the repertoires were released.

Notes on this clone: The specificity of this receptor is unknown. One base away there is no much larger clone; base qualities are not given.

TCRbeta CDR3 regions were amplified from genomic DNA using the immunoSEQ Assay, a bias-controlled multiplex PCR. Concerning the study's data processing: The number of nucleated cells in each sample was estimated by amplification of reference gene primers within the assay. To quantify the absolute abundance of each unique TCRbeta CDR3 rearrangement, sequence reads were collapsed and filtered. Productive Simpson clonality was computed per sample as the square root of Simpson's diversity index over productive rearrangements. Held by TCRdb, this immuneACCESS table contains in-frame sequences only and omits some clones. Under half of the omission traces to an unresolved V gene where checked; the cause of the rest is unknown. V, J and clone size were drawn from that table, and D and trimming were deduced from the DNA. The sample contains under 200,000 clones, 70% to 85% of them found a single time. The ten largest make up under 5.5% of the sample.

The cysteine opens and the phenylalanine closes a CDR3 of 14 amino acids. The CDR3 DNA has 42 bases and is translated from base 1. Overall results and qualifications from the work: How much clinical and demographic metadata was included differed by source and by participant, and the metadata was provided uncurated.

Whole blood was collected in K2EDTA tubes by collaborating institutions according to the institutions' own protocols. For TCRbeta analysis, collaborators shipped samples as frozen whole blood, isolated PBMCs, or DNA extracted from either of those sample types. This receptor was taken from a woman aged 30 to 39 with acute or convalescent COVID-19. The sample taken for sequencing was peripheral blood. The sequence is built from TRBV21-1 and TRBJ2-5; TRBD1 reflects the table's D call only, with no check against the DNA. TRBV21-1 is annotated as a pseudogene. The nucleotide sequence reads TGTGCCAGCAACGACAGGGGAGGACAAGAGACCCAGTACTTC. Translated, it gives CASNDRGGQETQYF.